The 19 T cell receptor beta chains below were found in one sample sequenced in a study of T-cell reconstitution after alpha-beta-depleted transplantation in children. Researchers prepared the TCRbeta library using unique molecular identifiers, the study reports. TCRdb independently ran MiXCR on the PCR reads; one entry per CDR3 protein. The table includes approximately 100,000 distinct CDR3 sequences, 12% detected once. The source was PBMCs from the stem cell graft donor, collected from the stem cell graft. Source of these receptors: a human donor who donated a stem cell graft to a child with inherited bone marrow failure.

V is TRBV12-3 or TRBV12-4 and J is TRBJ2-1; 7 positions match TRBD1. J gave up 8 bases and V 5 bases, and 3 bases lay outside the gene matches. This CDR3 region has 12 residues. DNA for the CDR3: TGTGCCAGCAGTAAGACAGGGCATGAGCAGTTCTTC. Translating gives CASSKTGHEQFF.

There are many counts of this clonotype. V gene TRBV20-1 combines with J gene TRBJ1-2; D not resolved. This CDR3 region has 15 residues. The germline V and J ends were trimmed by 3 bases and 3 bases, with 17 bases remaining between them. Germline loops: CDR1 DFQATT, CDR2 SNEGSKA (reference sequence). The DNA of the CDR3 is TGCAGTGCTAGTGTAATGATTGGCGCCCACTATGGCTACACCTTC. This gives the protein CSASVMIGAHYGYTF.

This clonotype was recorded at least ten times. The gene calls are TRBV4-3 and TRBJ1-1, with TRBD1 identical over 8 bases. With 4 bases clipped from V and 5 bases from J, the junction kept 9 bases outside the gene matches. The CDR3 extends over 15 amino acids. The germline V gene has CDR1 LGHNA and CDR2 YSLEER. CDR3 bases: TGCGCCAGCAGCCGAGAGGACAGGGCTGGGACTGAAGCTTTCTTT. Encoded protein: CASSREDRAGTEAFF.

A remark on this clonotype: One junction end does not reproduce the germline sequence, and a read error may be involved. The chain links TRBV11-1 to TRBJ1-1, with D unresolved. The germline gives CDR1 SGHAT, CDR2 FQDESV (reference sequence). This CDR3 has 18 amino acids. The CDR3 region is CASNLPPAGRILDTEAFF. In nucleotides, the CDR3 is TGTGCCAGCAACTTACCCCCAGCCGGCAGAATCCTAGACACTGAAGCTTTCTTT.

The table lists this clonotype with a few counts. The rearrangement links TRBV6-2 or TRBV6-3 to TRBJ2-1; 11 bases line up with TRBD2. V lost 2 bases, J lost 8 bases, and 11 bases stayed unmatched. Germline CDR1 MNHEY, CDR2 SVGEGT. The CDR3 length is 17 residues. The CDR3 region is CASSYILAGGSDDEQFF. The DNA for the CDR3 is TGTGCCAGCAGTTACATTTTAGCGGGAGGGTCGGACGATGAGCAGTTCTTC.

This clonotype was detected ten times or more. The V call is TRBV15, the J call TRBJ1-6, with D maybe TRBD1 (5 bases). Between the trimmed V and J ends, which lost 6 bases and 5 bases, there was a span of 14 bases. The CDR3 consists of 15 residues. From germline, CDR1 is LNHNV and CDR2 YYDKDF (reference sequence). CDR3 DNA sequence: TGTGCCACCAGTACAGGAATGGGAGATAATTCACCCCTCCACTTT. It codes for CATSTGMGDNSPLHF. Based on the CDR3 plus reference TRBV15 and TRBJ1-6, the full variable domain is DAMVIQNPRYQVTQFGKPVTLSCSQTLNHNVMYWYQQKSSQAPKLLFHYYDKDFNNEADTPDNFQSRRPNTSFCFLDIRSPGLGDTAMYLCATSTGMGDNSPLHFGNGTRLTVT.

The sample holds many counts of this clonotype. The CDR3 ends on some other residue instead of the conserved phenylalanine or tryptophan, so this is likely a read error. The rearrangement joins TRBV13 to TRBJ2-3; 7 nucleotides match TRBD1. Trimming at V came to 4 bases and at J to 3 bases, leaving 10 bases not matched to a gene. Germline CDR1 is PRHDT and CDR2 is FYEKMQ (reference sequence). CDR3 size: 16 residues. The CDR3 sequence is CASSSRQGGLTDTQYL. The CDR3 DNA is TGTGCCAGCAGCTCGAGACAGGGTGGGCTGACAGATACGCAGTATCTT.

This clonotype was recorded many times. The chain uses TRBV11-2 and TRBJ1-2; 9 bases agree with TRBD1. V shed 5 bases, J shed 8 bases, and the junction held 12 bases outside the gene matches. Germline-derived CDR1 and CDR2 are SGHAT and FQNNGV. CDR3 length: 15 residues. CDR3 in DNA: TGTGCCAGCAGCCAAGGCCTGGGACAGGGCGGAGGCTACACCTTC. Protein sequence: CASSQGLGQGGGYTF.

This clonotype was seen at least ten times. The rearrangement uses TRBV7-9 and TRBJ1-1, with no clear D. This CDR3 is 13 amino acids long. The germline CDR1 and CDR2 sequences are SEHNR and FQNEAQ (reference sequence). Trimming stripped 3 bases from V and 1 base from J, with 6 bases between. The CDR3 protein is CASSFLWNTEAFF. For the CDR3, the DNA is TGTGCCAGCAGCTTTCTGTGGAACACTGAAGCTTTCTTT. The variable domain in full, completed from reference TRBV7-9 and TRBJ1-1, reads DTGVSQNPRHKITKRGQNVTFRCDPISEHNRLYWYRQTLGQGPEFLTYFQNEAQLEKSRLLSDRFSAERPKGSFSTLEIQRTEQGDSAMYLCASSFLWNTEAFFGQGTRLTVV.

There are many counts of this clonotype. V and J are TRBV5-6 and TRBJ1-1; TRBD1 is a possible D gene (5 bases). This CDR3 spans 14 amino acids. Germline V gene data show CDR1 as SGHDT and CDR2 as YYEEEE. V lost 2 bases and J 3 bases, leaving 11 bases between the germline ends. The CDR3: CASSFGPGHTEAFF. The CDR3 DNA is TGTGCCAGCAGCTTTGGCCCGGGACACACTGAAGCTTTCTTT. Complete variable domain (other parts from reference TRBV5-6 and TRBJ1-1): DAGVTQSPTHLIKTRGQQVTLRCSPKSGHDTVSWYQQALGQGPQFIFQYYEEEERQRGNFPDRFSGHQFPNYSSELNVNALLLGDSALYLCASSFGPGHTEAFFGQGTRLTVV.

This clonotype was seen many times. The rearrangement joins TRBV5-1 to TRBJ2-3, with unresolved D. Germline assignment: CDR1 SGHRS and CDR2 YFSETQ. V shed 0 bases and J shed 6 bases, with 8 bases lying between them. The CDR3 totals 13 residues. In nucleotides, the CDR3 is TGCGCCAGCAGCTTGGGGATTAGGGATACGCAGTATTTT. Its protein is CASSLGIRDTQYF. The full variable domain, its missing parts supplied by reference TRBV5-1 and TRBJ2-3, is KAGVTQTPRYLIKTRGQQVTLSCSPISGHRSVSWYQQTPGQGLQFLFEYFSETQRNKGNFPGRFSGRQFSNSRSEMNVSTLELGDSALYLCASSLGIRDTQYFGPGTRLTVL.

This clonotype showed up many times. The chain is built from TRBV27 and TRBJ2-7; D gene ambiguous. V was trimmed by 7 bases and J by 2 bases, leaving 15 bases between them. This CDR3 contains 14 residues. Germline V CDR1 and CDR2: MNHEY, SMNVEV (reference sequence). CDR3 amino acids: CASISPLDPYEQYF. The CDR3 coding sequence is TGTGCCAGCATATCACCCCTAGACCCCTACGAGCAGTACTTC.

This clonotype occurred many times. The gene calls are TRBV14 and TRBJ1-1; D not certain. There are 13 residues in the CDR3. The V end was cut by 0 bases, the J end by 12 bases, with 14 bases between. Per the germline V gene, CDR1 is SGHDN and CDR2 is FVKESK. The CDR3 DNA follows: TGTGCCAGCAGCCAAGATGCCCTGTCCAGGACTTTCTTT. It specifies CASSQDALSRTFF.

This chain connects TRBV20-1 to TRBJ2-1, with D possibly matching TRBD2 (6 bases). The germline CDR1 and CDR2 sequences are DFQATT and SNEGSKA (reference sequence). CDR3 length: 12 amino acids. V dropped 3 bases and J dropped 11 bases, with 14 bases sitting between them. CDR3 loop: CSASVLGTQQFF. The CDR3 bases are TGCAGTGCTAGTGTCCTCGGGACTCAGCAGTTCTTC.

In its sample, this clonotype was seen many times. The V call is TRBV27, the J call TRBJ2-3; D tentatively reads TRBD1 or TRBD2 (5 bases each). The CDR3 has 14 amino acids. The V gene lost 0 bases and the J gene lost 6 bases, with 10 bases spanning the gap. Germline V lookup: CDR1 MNHEY, CDR2 SMNVEV (reference sequence). The CDR3, as DNA: TGTGCCAGCAGTTTATCAGGGGACGGGGATACGCAGTATTTT. Protein: CASSLSGDGDTQYF.

This clonotype was recorded at least ten times. The chain is built from TRBV7-2 and TRBJ1-2; 7 bases fit TRBD1. V lost 5 bases, J lost 8 bases, and 8 bases stayed unmatched. This CDR3 is built from 13 residues. CDR1 and CDR2 from the germline V gene are SGHTA and FQGNSA. The CDR3 bases are TGTGCCAGCAGCCGGACAGGTCTGGGGGGCTACACCTTC. It encodes CASSRTGLGGYTF.

The chain uses TRBV5-1 and TRBJ1-1; D ambiguous. Germline lookup yields CDR1 SGHRS and CDR2 YFSETQ. The V end lost 0 bases, the J end lost 8 bases, and 5 bases lay between the germline ends. The CDR3 has 11 residues. CDR3 residues: CASSLEAEAFF. The CDR3 DNA sequence: TGCGCCAGCAGCTTGGAGGCAGAAGCTTTCTTT.

This clonotype was detected only a few times. The chain couples TRBV7-9 to TRBJ1-1; 10 positions match TRBD1. V gave up 1 base and J gave up 0 bases; unmatched junction bases: 2. The CDR3 sequence is 16 residues long. Germline V CDR1 and CDR2: SEHNR, FQNEAQ (reference sequence). The CDR3 coding sequence is TGTGCCAGCAGCTTAGACGGACAGGGGGTGAACACTGAAGCTTTCTTT. Translation: CASSLDGQGVNTEAFF.

This clonotype was observed many times. A read error may account for a junction end that differs from germline. The chain recombines TRBV6-2 or TRBV6-3 with TRBJ1-2; TRBD1 might be the D (5 bases). CDR3 length: 16 residues. CDR1 is MNHEY, CDR2 SVGEGT, per germline. The CDR3 reads CAISYGGGGDDYGYTF. The DNA of the CDR3 is TGTGCCATCAGTTACGGAGGAGGCGGGGACGACTATGGCTACACCTTC.